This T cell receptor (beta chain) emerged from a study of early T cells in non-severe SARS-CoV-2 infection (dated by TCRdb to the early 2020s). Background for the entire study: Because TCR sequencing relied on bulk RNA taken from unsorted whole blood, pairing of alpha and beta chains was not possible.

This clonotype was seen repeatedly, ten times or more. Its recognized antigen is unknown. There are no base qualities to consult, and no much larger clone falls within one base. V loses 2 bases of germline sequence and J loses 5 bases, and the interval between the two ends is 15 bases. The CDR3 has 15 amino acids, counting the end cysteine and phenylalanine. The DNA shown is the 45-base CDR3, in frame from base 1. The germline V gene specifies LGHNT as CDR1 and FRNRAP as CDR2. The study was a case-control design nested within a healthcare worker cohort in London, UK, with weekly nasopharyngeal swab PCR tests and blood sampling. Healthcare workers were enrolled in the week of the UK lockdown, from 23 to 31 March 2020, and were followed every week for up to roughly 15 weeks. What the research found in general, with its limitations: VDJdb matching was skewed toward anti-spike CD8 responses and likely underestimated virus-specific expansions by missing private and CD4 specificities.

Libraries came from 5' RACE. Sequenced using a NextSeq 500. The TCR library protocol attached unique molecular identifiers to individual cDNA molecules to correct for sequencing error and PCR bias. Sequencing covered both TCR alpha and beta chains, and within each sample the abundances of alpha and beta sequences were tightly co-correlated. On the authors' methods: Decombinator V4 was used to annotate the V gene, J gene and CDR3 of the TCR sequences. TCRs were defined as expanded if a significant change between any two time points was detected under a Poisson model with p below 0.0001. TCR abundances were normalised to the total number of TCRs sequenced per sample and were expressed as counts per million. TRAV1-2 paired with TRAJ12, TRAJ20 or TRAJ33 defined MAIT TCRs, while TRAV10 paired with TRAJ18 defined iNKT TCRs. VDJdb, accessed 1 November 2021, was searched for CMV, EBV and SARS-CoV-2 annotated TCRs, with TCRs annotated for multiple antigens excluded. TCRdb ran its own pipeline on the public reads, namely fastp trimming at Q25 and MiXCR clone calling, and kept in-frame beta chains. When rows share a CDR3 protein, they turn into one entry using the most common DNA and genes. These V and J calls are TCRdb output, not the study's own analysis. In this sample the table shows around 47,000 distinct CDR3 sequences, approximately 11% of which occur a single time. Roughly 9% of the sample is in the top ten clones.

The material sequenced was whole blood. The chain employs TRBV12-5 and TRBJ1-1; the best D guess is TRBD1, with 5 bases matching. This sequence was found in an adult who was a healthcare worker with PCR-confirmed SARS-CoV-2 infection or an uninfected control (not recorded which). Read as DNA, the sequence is TGTGCTAGTGGTTTGCCGCTAGGGGCGAATACTGAAGCTTTCTTT. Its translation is CASGLPLGANTEAFF.